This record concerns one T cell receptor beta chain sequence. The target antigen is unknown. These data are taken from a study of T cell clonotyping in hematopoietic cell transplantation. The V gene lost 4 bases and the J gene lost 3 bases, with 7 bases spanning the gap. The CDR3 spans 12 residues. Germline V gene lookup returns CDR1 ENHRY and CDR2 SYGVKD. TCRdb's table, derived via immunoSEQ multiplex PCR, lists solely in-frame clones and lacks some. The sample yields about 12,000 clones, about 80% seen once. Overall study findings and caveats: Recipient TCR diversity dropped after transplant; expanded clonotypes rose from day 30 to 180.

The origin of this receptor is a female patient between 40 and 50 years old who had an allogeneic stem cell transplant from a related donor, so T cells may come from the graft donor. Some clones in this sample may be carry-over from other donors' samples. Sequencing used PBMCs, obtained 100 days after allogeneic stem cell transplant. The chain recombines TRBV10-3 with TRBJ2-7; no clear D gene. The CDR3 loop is CAISARRYEQYF. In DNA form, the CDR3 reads TGTGCCATCAGTGCCCGACGCTACGAGCAGTACTTC.